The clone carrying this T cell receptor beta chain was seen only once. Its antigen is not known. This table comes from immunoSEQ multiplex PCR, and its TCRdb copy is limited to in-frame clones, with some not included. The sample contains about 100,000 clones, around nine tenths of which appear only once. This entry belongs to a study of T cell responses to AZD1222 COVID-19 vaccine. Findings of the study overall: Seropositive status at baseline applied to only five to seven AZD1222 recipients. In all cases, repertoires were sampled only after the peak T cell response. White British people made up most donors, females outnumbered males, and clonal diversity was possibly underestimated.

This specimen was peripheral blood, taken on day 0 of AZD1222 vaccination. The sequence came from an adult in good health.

CDR3 sequence reads: CSVGQGNTGELFF. The CDR3 nucleotides read TGCAGCGTTGGACAGGGGAACACCGGGGAGCTGTTTTTT. The chain joins TRBV29-1 to TRBJ2-2; 7 bases are shared with TRBD1. V lost 4 bases to trimming and J lost 1 base; unmatched junction nucleotides: 0. The length of the CDR3 is 13 residues. Germline V gives CDR1 SQVTM, CDR2 ANQGSEA.